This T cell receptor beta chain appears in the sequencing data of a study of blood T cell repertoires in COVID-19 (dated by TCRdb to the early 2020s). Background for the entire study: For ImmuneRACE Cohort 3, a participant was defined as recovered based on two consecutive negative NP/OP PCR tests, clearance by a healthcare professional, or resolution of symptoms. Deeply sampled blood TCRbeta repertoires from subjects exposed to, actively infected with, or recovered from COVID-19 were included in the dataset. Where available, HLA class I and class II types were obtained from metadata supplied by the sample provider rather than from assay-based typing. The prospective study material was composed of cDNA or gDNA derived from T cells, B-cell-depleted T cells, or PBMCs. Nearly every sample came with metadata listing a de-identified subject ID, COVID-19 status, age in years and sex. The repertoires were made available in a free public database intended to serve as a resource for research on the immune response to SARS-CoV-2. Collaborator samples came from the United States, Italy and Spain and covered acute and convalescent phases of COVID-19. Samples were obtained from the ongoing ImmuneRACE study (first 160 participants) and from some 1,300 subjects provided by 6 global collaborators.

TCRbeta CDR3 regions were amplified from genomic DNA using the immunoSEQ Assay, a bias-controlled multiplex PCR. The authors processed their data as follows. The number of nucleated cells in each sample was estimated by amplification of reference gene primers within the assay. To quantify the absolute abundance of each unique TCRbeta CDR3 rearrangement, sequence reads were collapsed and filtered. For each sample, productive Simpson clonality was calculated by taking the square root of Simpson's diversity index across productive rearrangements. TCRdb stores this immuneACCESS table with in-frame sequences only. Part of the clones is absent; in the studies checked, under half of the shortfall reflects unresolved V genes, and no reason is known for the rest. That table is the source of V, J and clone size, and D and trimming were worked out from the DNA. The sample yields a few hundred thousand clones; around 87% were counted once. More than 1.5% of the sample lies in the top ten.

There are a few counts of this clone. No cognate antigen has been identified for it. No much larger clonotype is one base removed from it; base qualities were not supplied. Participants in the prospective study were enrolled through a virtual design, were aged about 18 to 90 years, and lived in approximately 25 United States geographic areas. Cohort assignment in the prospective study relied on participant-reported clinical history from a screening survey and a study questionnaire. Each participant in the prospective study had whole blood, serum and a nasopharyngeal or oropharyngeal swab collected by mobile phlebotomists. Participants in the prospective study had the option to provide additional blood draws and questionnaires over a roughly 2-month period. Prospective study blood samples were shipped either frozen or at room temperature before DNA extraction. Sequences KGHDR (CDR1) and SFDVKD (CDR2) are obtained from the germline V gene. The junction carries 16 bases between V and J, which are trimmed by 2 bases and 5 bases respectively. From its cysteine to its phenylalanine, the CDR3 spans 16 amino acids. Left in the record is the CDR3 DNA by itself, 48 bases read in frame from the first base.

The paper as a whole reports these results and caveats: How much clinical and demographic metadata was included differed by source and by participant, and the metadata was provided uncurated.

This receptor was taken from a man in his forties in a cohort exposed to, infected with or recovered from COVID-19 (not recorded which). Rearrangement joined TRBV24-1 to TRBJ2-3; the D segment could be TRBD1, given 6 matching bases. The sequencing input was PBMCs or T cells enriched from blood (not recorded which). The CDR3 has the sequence CATSDSGTYLRDTQYF. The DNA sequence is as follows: TGTGCCACCAGTGATTCCGGGACATACCTACGAGATACGCAGTATTTT.